One sample yielded the 31 T cell receptor beta chains listed below, sequenced in a study of blood T cell repertoires in COVID-19. Assay used: immunoSEQ multiplex PCR; TCRdb lists only in-frame clones, some missing. The sample lists 130,000 or so clones, approximately 86% occurring once. The sequenced sample was peripheral blood. The receptors originated from a woman aged 60-70 years with acute or convalescent COVID-19.

This clone showed up just a few times. J is TRBJ1-2 and V is TRBV3-1 (or the pseudogene TRBV3-2), with 10 bases that match TRBD1. The V and J ends lost 11 bases and 8 bases, in that order; junction bases with no gene match: 8. This CDR3 spans 12 amino acids. Germline CDR1 LGHDT, CDR2 YNNKEL (reference sequence). This CDR3 reads CAVTGGGRGYTF. The CDR3 region has the DNA TGTGCCGTGACAGGGGGCGGGAGAGGCTACACCTTC.

This chain uses TRBV6-5 with TRBJ1-1, with no clear D. Between the trimmed V and J ends, which lost 8 bases and 9 bases, there was a span of 13 bases. The germline V gene has CDR1 MNHEY and CDR2 SVGAGI. This CDR3 spans 11 amino acids. CDR3 protein: CASHTLRKAFF. In nucleotides, the CDR3 is TGTGCCAGCCATACGCTGAGGAAAGCTTTCTTT.

V gene TRBV10-3 combines with J gene TRBJ2-7, with 7 bases identical to TRBD1. This CDR3 is built from 14 residues. V lost 6 bases and J lost 0; bases outside the gene matches: 5. Germline V gene sequence: CDR1 ENHRY, CDR2 SYGVKD. For the CDR3, the DNA is TGTGCCATCAGCGGACAGGAATACTCCTACGAGCAGTACTTC. It codes for CAISGQEYSYEQYF.

The chain couples TRBV30 to TRBJ1-5; no clear D gene. CDR3 size: 14 residues. Germline values: CDR1 GTSNPN, CDR2 SVGIG (reference sequence). V lost 0 bases and J 3 bases, leaving 9 bases between the germline ends. CDR3 in amino acids: CAWSVLANNQPQHF. In nucleotides, the CDR3 is TGTGCCTGGAGTGTACTAGCCAACAATCAGCCCCAGCATTTT. The whole variable domain, remainder taken from reference TRBV30 and TRBJ1-5, is SQTIHQWPATLVQPVGSPLSLECTVEGTSNPNLYWYRQAAGRGLQLLFYSVGIGQISSEVPQNLSASRPQDRQFILSSKKLLLSDSGFYLCAWSVLANNQPQHFGDGTRLSIL.

J is TRBJ1-5 and V is TRBV6-4; TRBD1 agrees at 11 bases. This CDR3 spans 21 amino acids. J lost 3 bases, V lost 2 bases, and 18 bases had no gene match. Germline V CDR1 and CDR2: MRHNA, SNTAGT. The CDR3 DNA reads as TGTGCCAGCAGTGACGCGTACTCCGGGTCCCCGGGACAGGGGGACAATCAGCCCCAGCATTTT. It codes for CASSDAYSGSPGQGDNQPQHF.

J is TRBJ2-7 and V is TRBV27, with a possible D match to TRBD1 (5 bases). The CDR3 is made up of 13 amino acids. V was pared by 5 bases and J by 6 bases, with 14 bases between. The germline V gene encodes CDR1 MNHEY and CDR2 SMNVEV (reference sequence). The CDR3 DNA is TGTGCCAGCAGTCAAATAGACACAGGCGAGCAGTACTTC. This codes for CASSQIDTGEQYF.

The chain is built from TRBV11-2 and TRBJ2-7, with D possibly TRBD2 on 6 matching bases. CDR3 size: 16 residues. V was trimmed by 5 bases and J by 7 bases, leaving 24 bases between them. Germline CDR1 reads SGHAT; CDR2 reads FQNNGV. CDR3 nucleotides: TGTGCCAGCAGCCTAGGGACGGGGAGGCCACCGGGGGAGCAGTACTTC. Residues: CASSLGTGRPPGEQYF.

The chain couples TRBV28 to TRBJ1-1; 10 nucleotides align to TRBD1. V lost 4 bases, J lost 6 bases, and 5 bases stayed unmatched. CDR1 is MDHEN and CDR2 is SYDVKM in the germline V gene. CDR3 length: 14 residues. The CDR3 loop is CASSSPGQGSEAFF. Written as DNA, the CDR3 is TGTGCCAGCAGTTCTCCGGGACAGGGGTCTGAAGCTTTCTTT.

The chain links TRBV4-1 to TRBJ2-4, with D maybe TRBD1 (6 bases). Trimming took off 0 bases at V and 11 bases at J, with 11 bases between the two ends. CDR3 length equals 13 residues. Germline loops: CDR1 MGHRA, CDR2 YSYEKL. The CDR3 nucleotides read TGCGCCAGCAGCCAAGATCGTCCAGGGGTTCAGTACTTC. It specifies CASSQDRPGVQYF.

V usage is TRBV5-1 and J usage is TRBJ2-2, with a weak D call TRBD1 (5 bases). The CDR3 has 15 amino acids. Germline V gene lookup returns CDR1 SGHRS and CDR2 YFSETQ. Trimming removed 1 base at V and 4 bases at J, with 11 bases between. CDR3 region: CASSLYQGGTGELFF. CDR3 nucleotides: TGCGCCAGCAGCTTGTATCAGGGTGGCACCGGGGAGCTGTTTTTT.

The chain combines TRBV6-5 with TRBJ1-1, with 8 bases that match TRBD1. This CDR3 has 14 residues. Germline-derived CDR1 and CDR2 are MNHEY and SVGAGI. J was trimmed by 7 bases and V by 6 bases; bases with no gene match: 10. In DNA form, the CDR3 reads TGTGCCAGCAGGGAGACAGGGGCCGCAAATGAAGCTTTCTTT. Residues: CASRETGAANEAFF.

The chain has TRBV2 and TRBJ2-1; D may be TRBD1 (5 bases). V dropped 8 bases and J dropped 9 bases, with 11 bases sitting between them. Germline loops: CDR1 SNHLY, CDR2 FYNNEI. There are 11 residues in the CDR3. The CDR3 region has the DNA TGTGCCAGCTCCGTTGGGGCTGAGCAGTTCTTC. Residues: CASSVGAEQFF.

The chain combines TRBV5-6 with TRBJ1-5; 7 nucleotides line up with TRBD1. Trimming removed 0 bases from V and 0 bases from J; junction bases left unmatched: 9. Germline CDR1 is SGHDT and CDR2 is YYEEEE. CDR3 size: 18 residues. The chain's CDR3 is CASSLAGTETYSNQPQHF. CDR3 nucleotides: TGTGCCAGCAGCTTGGCCGGGACAGAAACATATAGCAATCAGCCCCAGCATTTT. The full variable domain, completed using reference TRBV5-6 and TRBJ1-5, is DAGVTQSPTHLIKTRGQQVTLRCSPKSGHDTVSWYQQALGQGPQFIFQYYEEEERQRGNFPDRFSGHQFPNYSSELNVNALLLGDSALYLCASSLAGTETYSNQPQHFGDGTRLSIL.

This chain links TRBV10-3 with TRBJ1-2; 8 positions match TRBD1. This CDR3 spans 13 amino acids. V trimming: 8 bases; J trimming: 9 bases; junction bases outside the gene matches: 11. Looked up from germline, CDR1 is ENHRY and CDR2 is SYGVKD. This CDR3 is CAIARGQDGSYTF. The CDR3 DNA reads as TGTGCCATCGCCAGGGGACAGGATGGGAGCTACACCTTC.

This chain joins TRBV30 and TRBJ1-4; tentative D call: TRBD1 (5 bases). This CDR3 spans 13 amino acids. V lost 0 bases and J 6 bases, leaving 8 bases between the germline ends. CDR1 and CDR2 (germline): GTSNPN, SVGIG (reference sequence). The CDR3 sequence: CAWSVWGDEKLFF. CDR3 bases: TGTGCCTGGAGTGTATGGGGGGATGAAAAACTGTTTTTT. Complete variable domain (other parts from reference TRBV30 and TRBJ1-4): SQTIHQWPATLVQPVGSPLSLECTVEGTSNPNLYWYRQAAGRGLQLLFYSVGIGQISSEVPQNLSASRPQDRQFILSSKKLLLSDSGFYLCAWSVWGDEKLFFGSGTQLSVL.

The V and J genes are TRBV5-1 and TRBJ2-7; TRBD1 aligns across 8 bases. V shed 5 bases, J shed 6 bases, and the junction held 4 bases outside the gene matches. The length of the CDR3 is 12 residues. Germline V lookup: CDR1 SGHRS, CDR2 YFSETQ. The chain's CDR3 is CASSPDRVEQYF. CDR3 DNA sequence: TGCGCCAGCAGTCCGGACAGGGTCGAGCAGTACTTC.

This clone was recorded only once. The chain carries TRBV6-5 and TRBJ2-3; TRBD2 matches 8 bases. The ends lost 7 bases at V and 8 bases at J; junction bases unmatched: 14. Germline V lookup: CDR1 MNHEY, CDR2 SVGAGI. The CDR3 is 15 amino acids. The CDR3 region is CASTPAGVTQRTQYF. The CDR3 DNA is TGTGCCAGCACACCAGCGGGGGTGACGCAGCGTACGCAGTATTTT.

The V and J genes are TRBV7-2 and TRBJ1-1, with a tentative D call TRBD1 (6 bases). Germline V gene lookup returns CDR1 SGHTA and CDR2 FQGNSA. V gave up 4 bases and J gave up 5 bases, with 11 bases separating them. The CDR3 spans 13 residues. This chain's CDR3 is CASSSLGQTEAFF. CDR3 nucleotide sequence: TGTGCCAGCAGCTCCCTTGGACAGACTGAAGCTTTCTTT.

V gene TRBV7-8 combines with J gene TRBJ2-7; 7 bases are shared with TRBD1. The V gene's germline CDR1 is SGHVS and CDR2 FQNEAQ. CDR3 length equals 15 residues. J gave up 5 bases and V 5 bases, and 12 bases lay outside the gene matches. In nucleotides, the CDR3 is TGTGCCAGCAGCCGGGGACGAGGGGGCGGCGACGAGCAGTACTTC. Translated: CASSRGRGGGDEQYF.

V usage is TRBV7-8 and J usage is TRBJ2-1, with 8 positions matching TRBD2. Germline V gene data show CDR1 as SGHVS and CDR2 as FQNEAQ. The CDR3 runs to 16 residues. V shed 5 bases, J shed 3 bases, and the junction held 9 bases outside the gene matches. The CDR3 nucleotides read TGTGCCAGCAGCCCGATGCGGGGGGTCTTCTACAATGAGCAGTTCTTC. This codes for CASSPMRGVFYNEQFF.

The chain has TRBV3-1 (or the pseudogene TRBV3-2) and TRBJ2-7; D is unresolved. V shed 2 bases and J shed 6 bases, with 11 bases lying between them. Per the germline V gene, CDR1 is LGHDT and CDR2 is YNNKEL (reference sequence). This CDR3 contains 13 residues. Here the CDR3 reads CASSQTHTGEQYF. The CDR3 region has the DNA TGTGCCAGCAGCCAAACTCACACGGGCGAGCAGTACTTC.

This clone was detected only once. This chain links TRBV3-1 (or the pseudogene TRBV3-2) with TRBJ2-7; TRBD1 agrees at 7 bases. CDR3 length: 14 amino acids. CDR1 and CDR2 (germline): LGHDT, YNNKEL (reference sequence). The V and J ends lost 4 bases and 6 bases, in that order; junction bases with no gene match: 9. The CDR3 DNA reads TGTGCCAGCAGCCCCGGGAACAGGGGTACCGAGCAGTACTTC. This codes for CASSPGNRGTEQYF.

V usage is TRBV28 and J usage is TRBJ2-7; D call uncertain. The germline V gene has CDR1 MDHEN and CDR2 SYDVKM. The CDR3 runs to 11 residues. Trimming cost V 10 bases and J 3 bases, with 10 bases left between them. The CDR3 loop is CATRMGYEQYF. The CDR3 region has the DNA TGTGCCACTAGAATGGGCTACGAGCAGTACTTC.

This clone showed up just once. This chain links TRBV29-1 with TRBJ1-2; D unclear. Germline loops: CDR1 SQVTM, CDR2 ANQGSEA. The CDR3 extends over 13 amino acids. V gave up 6 bases and J gave up 3 bases, with 14 bases separating them. The CDR3, as DNA: TGCAGCGTGTGGTCGGGAGATGACTATGGCTACACCTTC. Translating it yields CSVWSGDDYGYTF. The full variable domain, completed using reference TRBV29-1 and TRBJ1-2, is SAVISQKPSRDICQRGTSLTIQCQVDSQVTMMFWYRQQPGQSLTLIATANQGSEATYESGFVIDKFPISRPNLTFSTLTVSNMSPEDSSIYLCSVWSGDDYGYTFGSGTRLTVV.

The chain links TRBV5-1 to TRBJ1-2; no clear D. V was clipped by 4 bases and J by 2 bases, with 9 bases between them. CDR3 length: 13 amino acids. Germline V CDR1 and CDR2: SGHRS, YFSETQ. The CDR3 region is CASSLVENYGYTF. The CDR3 nucleotides are TGCGCCAGCAGCCTCGTGGAGAACTATGGCTACACCTTC.

The table lists this clone with a count of one. The chain is built from TRBV7-2 and TRBJ2-5, with 7 nucleotides matching TRBD1. V lost 5 bases, J lost 5 bases, and 11 bases stayed unmatched. The germline CDR1 and CDR2 sequences are SGHTA and FQGNSA. The CDR3 sequence is 15 residues long. CDR3 region: CASSTGQVRQETQYF. CDR3 coding DNA: TGTGCCAGCAGCACCGGACAGGTACGCCAGGAGACCCAGTACTTC. Variable domain in full (rest from reference TRBV7-2 and TRBJ2-5): GAGVSQSPSNKVTEKGKDVELRCDPISGHTALYWYRQSLGQGLEFLIYFQGNSAPDKSGLPSDRFSAERTGGSVSTLTIQRTQQEDSAVYLCASSTGQVRQETQYFGPGTRLLVL.

The rearrangement links TRBV27 to TRBJ1-2; the D is unclear. Between the trimmed V and J ends, which lost 4 bases and 4 bases, there was a span of 10 bases. Germline CDR1 and CDR2: MNHEY and SMNVEV (reference sequence). This CDR3 contains 13 residues. The DNA for the CDR3 is TGTGCCAGCAGTTACGGGGAGGCCTATGGCTACACCTTC. Translating it yields CASSYGEAYGYTF.

The chain uses TRBV6-2 or TRBV6-3 and TRBJ1-5, with unresolved D. Germline-derived CDR1 and CDR2 are MNHEY and SVGEGT. The ends were cut back, 5 bases at V and 0 bases at J, with 11 bases in the middle. The CDR3 consists of 15 residues. CDR3 loop: CASSRTDYSNQPQHF. The CDR3 DNA follows: TGTGCCAGCAGTCGCACAGACTATAGCAATCAGCCCCAGCATTTT.

The V call is TRBV5-1, the J call TRBJ1-3; D uncertain. CDR1 SGHRS and CDR2 YFSETQ come from the germline V gene. Trimming stripped 4 bases from V and 1 base from J, with 9 bases between. This CDR3 has 14 residues. The CDR3 sequence: CASSPERSGNTIYF. The CDR3, as DNA: TGCGCCAGCAGCCCTGAGCGGTCTGGAAACACCATATATTTT. Complete variable domain (other parts from reference TRBV5-1 and TRBJ1-3): KAGVTQTPRYLIKTRGQQVTLSCSPISGHRSVSWYQQTPGQGLQFLFEYFSETQRNKGNFPGRFSGRQFSNSRSEMNVSTLELGDSALYLCASSPERSGNTIYFGEGSWLTVV.

V usage is TRBV27 and J usage is TRBJ1-1, with D hard to call. The CDR3 has 11 amino acids. The germline CDR1 and CDR2 sequences are MNHEY and SMNVEV (reference sequence). V dropped 3 bases and J dropped 8 bases, with 7 bases sitting between them. The CDR3 loop is CASSFGGEAFF. In DNA, the CDR3 is TGTGCCAGCAGTTTTGGCGGAGAAGCTTTCTTT.

The gene calls are TRBV5-1 and TRBJ1-6; the D gene is possibly TRBD1 (5 bases). V lost 1 base and J 2 bases, leaving 13 bases between the germline ends. Germline CDR1 and CDR2: SGHRS and YFSETQ. The CDR3 totals 17 residues. The DNA of the CDR3 is TGCGCCAGCAGCTTGAACAGGTTCAGCGCCTATAATTCACCCCTCCACTTT. Amino acids: CASSLNRFSAYNSPLHF.